This T cell receptor beta chain was identified in a study of blood T cell repertoires in COVID-19. The CDR3 consists of 15 residues. Germline V gives CDR1 PRHDT, CDR2 FYEKMQ (reference sequence). V lost 1 base and J 0 bases, leaving 9 bases between the germline ends. Under the authors' procedure: Nucleated cell number was recorded as an estimate derived from reference gene primer amplification. Sequencing was performed with immunoSEQ multiplex PCR; in TCRdb, only in-frame clones are kept and a portion is missing. Clone size and V and J calls were adopted from that table, with D and trimming inferred from the DNA. The table has approximately 200,000 clones, roughly 88% seen once.

The TCR sequence derives from a woman in her twenties or thirties who had been exposed to COVID-19. What was sequenced was PBMCs or T cells enriched from blood (not recorded which). The rearrangement joins TRBV13 to TRBJ2-5, with D perhaps TRBD2 (6 bases). The CDR3 protein is CASSLAGVNQETQYF. The CDR3 nucleotides read TGTGCCAGCAGCTTAGCGGGGGTTAACCAAGAGACCCAGTACTTC.